These 32 T cell receptor beta chains were sequenced from one sample in a study of cytomegalovirus exposure and HLA in healthy donors listed by TCRdb under 2017. Receptor libraries were prepared by the immunoSEQ multiplex PCR assay. For the multiplex PCR, a mixture combining 60 forward primers for TCR Vbeta segments and 13 reverse primers for TCR Jbeta segments was used. TCRdb obtained this table from immuneACCESS and retained in-frame rearrangements with V and J assigned. These tables miss some clones; where compared with another copy, unresolved V genes account for less than half of the shortfall, and the remainder is unexplained. Recorded for this sample are about 150,000 clones; over 65% of them occurred a single time. Clones ranked in the top ten supply 3% to 4% of the sample. Material for sequencing was PBMCs. These receptors all come from a woman aged 35 to 49 in good health and CMV-seronegative.

Only a few counts were recorded for this clone. The rearrangement uses TRBV5-5 and TRBJ2-7; 7 bases agree with TRBD1. Germline V gene sequence: CDR1 SGHKS, CDR2 YYEKEE (reference sequence). This CDR3 is built from 15 residues. V trimming: 0 bases; J trimming: 0 bases; junction bases outside the gene matches: 3. The CDR3 DNA sequence: TGTGCCAGCAGCTTGGGCAGGGGGAGCTCCTACGAGCAGTACTTC. Its protein product is CASSLGRGSSYEQYF.

The chain's CDR3 is CASSPLRLGAEDTQYF. The CDR3 DNA sequence: TGTGCCAGCTCACCTCTGAGGTTGGGGGCCGAAGATACGCAGTATTTT. This chain connects TRBV18 to TRBJ2-3; the D gene is possibly TRBD1 (6 bases). V was cut by 3 bases and J by 5 bases, with 18 bases left in between. This CDR3 is 16 amino acids long. CDR1 and CDR2 (germline): KGHSH, LQKENI. Complete variable domain (other parts from reference TRBV18 and TRBJ2-3): NAGVMQNPRHLVRRRGQEARLRCSPMKGHSHVYWYRQLPEEGLKFMVYLQKENIIDESGMPKERFSAEFPKEGPSILRIQQVVRGDSAAYFCASSPLRLGAEDTQYFGPGTRLTVL.

The chain combines TRBV6-6 with TRBJ1-2, with D unclear. Germline CDR1 and CDR2: MNHNY and SVGAGI (reference sequence). The CDR3 length is 13 residues. V was cut by 9 bases and J by 4 bases, with 15 bases left in between. The DNA of the CDR3 is TGTGCCAGTAACTTCGGGGTGGGCTATGGCTACACCTTC. Translation gives CASNFGVGYGYTF.

The V gene is TRBV5-6, the J gene TRBJ1-4; D not certain. Trimming removed 3 bases from V and 0 bases from J, with 9 bases in between. Germline V gives CDR1 SGHDT, CDR2 YYEEEE. The length of the CDR3 is 15 residues. The CDR3: CASSSQIATNEKLFF. The CDR3 DNA follows: TGTGCCAGCAGCTCACAGATAGCAACTAATGAAAAACTGTTTTTT.

The chain combines TRBV4-1 with TRBJ2-2; 9 bases fit TRBD2. Losses at the gene ends were 1 base for V and 5 bases for J; bases not matched to a gene: 5. The CDR3 consists of 16 residues. In germline, CDR1 is MGHRA, CDR2 YSYEKL. Here the CDR3 DNA reads TGCGCCAGCAGCCAAGGCGTAGCGGGAGCAACCGGGGAGCTGTTTTTT. Protein product: CASSQGVAGATGELFF.

This clone was recorded once. The CDR3 DNA follows: TGTGCCAGCAGCACCCGCTCGAGAGTGCATAATTCACCCCTCCACTTT. It encodes CASSTRSRVHNSPLHF. This rearrangement joins TRBV21-1 to TRBJ1-6. TRBV21-1 is listed as a pseudogene. The CDR3 contains 16 residues.

The V and J genes are TRBV5-1 and TRBJ2-3; 10 bases line up with TRBD2. Germline V gives CDR1 SGHRS, CDR2 YFSETQ. The length of the CDR3 is 17 residues. V was pared by 0 bases and J by 0 bases, with 4 bases of the junction left unmatched. CDR3 DNA: TGCGCCAGCAGCTTGGGGACTAGCGGAGATAGCACAGATACGCAGTATTTT. Its protein is CASSLGTSGDSTDTQYF.

The CDR3 sequence is CASSLSTGFLPREQYF. As DNA, the CDR3 is TGTGCCAGCAGTCTGTCGACAGGGTTCTTACCGCGTGAGCAGTACTTC. The gene calls are TRBV27 and TRBJ2-7, with TRBD1 identical over 7 bases. V was clipped by 5 bases and J by 7 bases; unmatched bases: 17. This CDR3 region has 16 residues. CDR1 and CDR2 (germline): MNHEY, SMNVEV (reference sequence).

J is TRBJ2-5 and V is TRBV5-1; TRBD2 matches 12 bases. The CDR3 sequence is 14 residues long. Germline V CDR1 and CDR2: SGHRS, YFSETQ. The V and J ends lost 4 bases and 5 bases, in that order; junction bases with no gene match: 3. The CDR3 DNA sequence: TGCGCCAGCAGCCCCGGACTAGCGGGGGAGACCCAGTACTTC. Amino acids: CASSPGLAGETQYF.

The chain is built from TRBV28 and TRBJ1-2; TRBD1 matches 8 bases. The length of the CDR3 is 16 residues. V shed 2 bases and J 0 bases; nucleotides not matched to a gene: 5. CDR1 is MDHEN, CDR2 SYDVKM, per germline. The CDR3, as DNA: TGTGCCAGCAGTTTAGAAGGACAGGGCCCTAACTATGGCTACACCTTC. This encodes CASSLEGQGPNYGYTF.

J is TRBJ2-5 and V is TRBV9; no definite D call. This CDR3 is built from 13 residues. Germline V gene lookup returns CDR1 SGDLS and CDR2 YYNGEE. Trimming removed 0 bases from V and 1 base from J, with 4 bases in between. This chain's CDR3 is CASSVGGQETQYF. The CDR3, as DNA: TGTGCCAGCAGCGTAGGAGGCCAAGAGACCCAGTACTTC.

The chain combines TRBV28 with TRBJ1-1; no reliable D call. The germline V and J ends were trimmed by 3 bases and 2 bases, with 16 bases remaining between them. Germline V gene lookup returns CDR1 MDHEN and CDR2 SYDVKM. The CDR3 covers 16 residues. This CDR3 reads CASSFSSAASNTEAFF. CDR3 sequence (DNA): TGTGCCAGCAGTTTTAGTTCGGCAGCGAGTAACACTGAAGCTTTCTTT.

The count of this clone is one. The chain links TRBV5-1 to TRBJ1-1, with D unclear. The V gene's germline CDR1 is SGHRS and CDR2 YFSETQ. V was clipped by 2 bases and J by 3 bases, with 11 bases between them. The CDR3 is 14 amino acids. CDR3: CASSFSVSDTEAFF. The CDR3 nucleotides read TGCGCCAGCAGCTTCTCTGTGTCGGACACTGAAGCTTTCTTT.

The V and J genes are TRBV6-5 and TRBJ2-7, with a possible D match to TRBD1 (5 bases). Trimming removed 5 bases at V and 3 bases at J, with 8 bases between. Germline V gene lookup returns CDR1 MNHEY and CDR2 SVGAGI. The CDR3 totals 12 residues. CDR3 protein: CASSRQGYEQYF. The CDR3 region has the DNA TGTGCCAGCAGTAGGCAGGGCTACGAGCAGTACTTC.

This chain uses TRBV5-4 with TRBJ1-2; weak D call: TRBD1 (5 bases). The V end was cut by 1 base, the J end by 6 bases, with 10 bases between. Per germline, CDR1 SGHNT and CDR2 YYREEE (reference sequence). This CDR3 spans 13 amino acids. The CDR3 is CASSLWGGDGYTF. The CDR3 coding sequence is TGTGCCAGCAGCTTGTGGGGGGGTGATGGCTACACCTTC.

The chain uses TRBV2 and TRBJ1-3; TRBD1 agrees at 10 bases. CDR3 length: 16 amino acids. Germline V CDR1 and CDR2: SNHLY, FYNNEI. J was trimmed by 0 bases and V by 6 bases; bases with no gene match: 5. CDR3 residues: CASSGGQGLSGNTIYF. CDR3 nucleotide sequence: TGTGCCAGCAGCGGGGGACAGGGGCTCTCTGGAAACACCATATATTTT.

In this sample, this clone turned up a few times. The chain recombines TRBV5-1 with TRBJ2-1, with a possible D match to TRBD2 (7 bases). The CDR3 consists of 16 residues. Between the trimmed V and J ends, which lost 4 bases and 2 bases, there was a span of 16 bases. Germline lookup yields CDR1 SGHRS and CDR2 YFSETQ. CDR3 bases: TGCGCCAGCAGCGCGAACACAGGGAGGGCCTACAATGAGCAGTTCTTC. Translation: CASSANTGRAYNEQFF.

The rearrangement joins TRBV5-1 to TRBJ1-3, with D perhaps matching TRBD1 (5 bases). The CDR3 totals 15 residues. V was clipped by 5 bases and J by 2 bases, with 14 bases between them. Per germline, CDR1 SGHRS and CDR2 YFSETQ. CDR3 sequence reads: CASRETGGPGNTIYF. The CDR3 DNA follows: TGCGCCAGCAGGGAAACCGGGGGACCTGGAAACACCATATATTTT.

The CDR3 here is CASSFSEDRQYF. The CDR3 DNA reads as TGTGCCAGCAGCTTCTCTGAGGATCGGCAGTACTTC. This sequence joins TRBV5-8 and TRBJ2-7; D is ambiguous. Germline CDR1 is SGHTS and CDR2 is YDEGEE. The V end was cut by 2 bases, the J end by 9 bases, with 12 bases between. This CDR3 has 12 amino acids.

The rearrangement uses TRBV10-3 and TRBJ2-1, with TRBD2 matching 12 bases. The CDR3 has 13 residues. Trimming took 11 bases from V and 8 from J; bases not matched to a gene: 7. Germline V CDR1 and CDR2: ENHRY, SYGVKD. The CDR3 sequence is CALRTSGTDEQFF. The CDR3 nucleotides read TGTGCCCTACGGACTAGCGGGACGGATGAGCAGTTCTTC.

CDR3 residues: CASSPTGVGGYTF. For the CDR3, the DNA is TGTGCCAGTAGTCCTACAGGGGTAGGGGGCTACACCTTC. The chain uses TRBV19 and TRBJ1-2; 7 nucleotides line up with TRBD1. There are 13 residues in the CDR3. V lost 5 bases and J lost 8; bases outside the gene matches: 8. Germline CDR1 is LNHDA and CDR2 is SQIVND (reference sequence). Combining the CDR3 with reference TRBV19 and TRBJ1-2 gives the whole variable domain DGGITQSPKYLFRKEGQNVTLSCEQNLNHDAMYWYRQDPGQGLRLIYYSQIVNDFQKGDIAEGYSVSREKKESFPLTVTSAQKNPTAFYLCASSPTGVGGYTFGSGTRLTVV.

The chain employs TRBV7-8 and TRBJ2-7; D might be TRBD1 (6 bases). The ends were cut back, 5 bases at V and 0 bases at J, with 11 bases in the middle. Germline loops: CDR1 SGHVS, CDR2 FQNEAQ. The CDR3 length is 14 residues. The CDR3 nucleotides are TGTGCCAGCAGCAGGGGGACCAGCTCCTACGAGCAGTACTTC. This codes for CASSRGTSSYEQYF.

A few counts support this clone. The chain combines TRBV5-1 with TRBJ2-5, with 7 bases matching TRBD2. V trimming: 1 base; J trimming: 6 bases; junction bases outside the gene matches: 12. The CDR3 has 16 amino acids. Germline values: CDR1 SGHRS, CDR2 YFSETQ. The CDR3 loop reads CASSLTFRGVEKTQYF. The CDR3 bases are TGCGCCAGCAGCTTGACTTTCCGGGGGGTTGAGAAGACCCAGTACTTC.

CDR3 region: CASMPEGEQYF. CDR3 DNA sequence: TGTGCCAGCATGCCCGAGGGCGAGCAGTACTTC. The chain recombines TRBV2 with TRBJ2-7, with D perhaps matching TRBD2 (5 bases). This CDR3 has 11 residues. Germline V gene lookup returns CDR1 SNHLY and CDR2 FYNNEI. V lost 7 bases and J 6 bases, leaving 10 bases between the germline ends.

The J gene is TRBJ1-5, the V gene TRBV28; no clear D. Trimming took off 3 bases at V and 0 bases at J, with 9 bases between the two ends. CDR3 length: 15 amino acids. Germline assignment: CDR1 MDHEN and CDR2 SYDVKM. The CDR3 DNA follows: TGTGCCAGCAGTTTTGAAGGAGGTAGCAATCAGCCCCAGCATTTT. Translating it yields CASSFEGGSNQPQHF.

The V call is TRBV6-5, the J call TRBJ2-7; D might be TRBD1 (6 bases). The germline CDR1 and CDR2 sequences are MNHEY and SVGAGI. V was shortened by 8 bases and J by 1 base, with 12 bases between the two germline ends. The CDR3 is 13 amino acids. The DNA of the CDR3 is TGTGCCAGCTCGGGGACAACGTCCTACGAGCAGTACTTC. This gives the protein CASSGTTSYEQYF.

The chain links TRBV5-1 to TRBJ2-7; possibly TRBD1 for D (5 bases). Germline V gene lookup returns CDR1 SGHRS and CDR2 YFSETQ. The CDR3 is made up of 13 amino acids. Trimming left V 3 bases short and J 4 bases short, with 11 bases between. CDR3 bases: TGCGCCAGCAGCTGGGTCAAGGGGTACGAGCAGTACTTC. Its translation: CASSWVKGYEQYF.

The genes are TRBV19 and TRBJ1-1, with D unresolved. CDR1 LNHDA and CDR2 SQIVND come from the germline V gene (reference sequence). The ends were cut back, 7 bases at V and 3 bases at J, with 9 bases in the middle. The CDR3 is made up of 12 amino acids. CDR3 protein: CASKRDYTEAFF. Written as DNA, the CDR3 is TGTGCCAGTAAACGGGATTACACTGAAGCTTTCTTT.

The chain has TRBV11-1 and TRBJ2-1, with TRBD2 matching over 8 bases. The V and J ends lost 2 bases and 6 bases, in that order; junction bases with no gene match: 6. The CDR3 is made up of 15 amino acids. Germline CDR1 reads SGHAT; CDR2 reads FQDESV (reference sequence). As DNA, the CDR3 is TGTGCCAGCAGCTTATTATCGGGGGGGCTCAATGAGCAGTTCTTC. Protein product: CASSLLSGGLNEQFF.

This chain connects TRBV30 to TRBJ2-2; no clear D gene. The germline CDR1 and CDR2 sequences are GTSNPN and SVGIG (reference sequence). The CDR3 has 15 amino acids. Deletions cut 0 bases from V and 3 bases from J, with 11 bases between. The CDR3 DNA reads as TGTGCCTGGAGTGTACGGCGGCCAGACACCGGGGAGCTGTTTTTT. Translated, it gives CAWSVRRPDTGELFF.

The chain is built from TRBV5-6 and TRBJ1-1; D may be TRBD1 (6 bases). Deletions cut 4 bases from V and 8 bases from J, with 15 bases between. Germline V gives CDR1 SGHDT, CDR2 YYEEEE. There are 13 residues in the CDR3. The CDR3: CASSLTGQTEAFF. The CDR3 region has the DNA TGTGCCAGCAGCCTCACGGGACAAACCGAAGCTTTCTTT.

V usage is TRBV28 and J usage is TRBJ2-7; 7 bases are a match to TRBD2. Germline values: CDR1 MDHEN, CDR2 SYDVKM. V shed 7 bases and J 2 bases; nucleotides not matched to a gene: 5. The CDR3 loop spans 13 amino acids. Written as DNA, the CDR3 is TGTGCCAGCACCCCGGGACTAACCTACGAGCAGTACTTC. Its protein is CASTPGLTYEQYF.